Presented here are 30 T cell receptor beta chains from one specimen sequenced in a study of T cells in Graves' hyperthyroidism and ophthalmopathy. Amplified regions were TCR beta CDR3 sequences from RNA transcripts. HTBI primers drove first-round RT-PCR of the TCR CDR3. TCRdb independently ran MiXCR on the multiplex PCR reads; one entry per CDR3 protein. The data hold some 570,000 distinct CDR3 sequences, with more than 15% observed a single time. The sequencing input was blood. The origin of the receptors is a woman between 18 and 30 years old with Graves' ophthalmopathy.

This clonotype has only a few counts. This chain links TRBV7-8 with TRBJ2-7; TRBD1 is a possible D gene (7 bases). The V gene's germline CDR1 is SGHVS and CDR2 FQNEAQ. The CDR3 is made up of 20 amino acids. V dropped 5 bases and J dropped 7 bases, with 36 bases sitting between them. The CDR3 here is CASSPRFLSRGARERKEQYF. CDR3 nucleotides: TGTGCCAGCAGCCCCCGGTTCCTCAGCAGGGGGGCGAGGGAGAGGAAGGAGCAGTACTTC.

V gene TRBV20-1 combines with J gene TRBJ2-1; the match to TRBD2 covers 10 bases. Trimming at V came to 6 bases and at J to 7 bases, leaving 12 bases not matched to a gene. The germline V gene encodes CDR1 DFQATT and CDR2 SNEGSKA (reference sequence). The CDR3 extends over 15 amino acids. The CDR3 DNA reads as TGCAGTGCCGAGGCCCTGGGACTAGCGAATAATGAGCAGTTCTTC. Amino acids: CSAEALGLANNEQFF.

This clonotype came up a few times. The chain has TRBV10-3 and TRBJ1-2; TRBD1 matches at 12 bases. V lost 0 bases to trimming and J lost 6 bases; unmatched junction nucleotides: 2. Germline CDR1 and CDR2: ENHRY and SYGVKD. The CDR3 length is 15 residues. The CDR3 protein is CAISESGTGGHGYTF. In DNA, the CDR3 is TGTGCCATCAGTGAGTCAGGGACAGGGGGCCATGGCTACACCTTC.

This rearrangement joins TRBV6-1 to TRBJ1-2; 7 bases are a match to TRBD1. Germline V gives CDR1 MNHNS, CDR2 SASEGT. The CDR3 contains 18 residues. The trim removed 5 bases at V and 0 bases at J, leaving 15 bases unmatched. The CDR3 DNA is TGTGCCAGCAGTCGAAAAATTCCGGGACAGCTAACTAACTATGGCTACACCTTC. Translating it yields CASSRKIPGQLTNYGYTF.

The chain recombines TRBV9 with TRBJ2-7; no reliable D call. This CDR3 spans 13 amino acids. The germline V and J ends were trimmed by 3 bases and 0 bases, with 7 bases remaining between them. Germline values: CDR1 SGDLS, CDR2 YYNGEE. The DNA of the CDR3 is TGTGCCAGCAGCGGAAGTAGCTCCTACGAGCAGTACTTC. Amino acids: CASSGSSSYEQYF.

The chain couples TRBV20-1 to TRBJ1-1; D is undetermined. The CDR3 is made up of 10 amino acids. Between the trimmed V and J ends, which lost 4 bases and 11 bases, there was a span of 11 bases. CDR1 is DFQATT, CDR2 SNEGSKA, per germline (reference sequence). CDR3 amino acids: CSANGLRAFF. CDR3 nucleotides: TGCAGTGCTAATGGGCTGCGGGCTTTCTTT.

In nucleotides, the CDR3 is TGTGCCAGCAGCCACTTCGCGGGACAGGGGGCAGGGGAGCAGTACTTC. Translated, it gives CASSHFAGQGAGEQYF. The chain has TRBV3-1 and TRBJ2-7, with TRBD1 matching over 12 bases. V lost 3 bases, J lost 7 bases, and 10 bases stayed unmatched. The CDR3 has 16 amino acids. CDR1 LGHDT and CDR2 YNNKEL come from the germline V gene (reference sequence).

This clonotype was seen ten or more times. As DNA, the CDR3 is TGTGCCAGCAGCTTAGGGTGGGGCGCAGGGGGCGCACGGGAGACCCAGTACTTC. It yields the protein CASSLGWGAGGARETQYF. The V gene is TRBV7-2, the J gene TRBJ2-5; 8 nucleotides align to TRBD1. The ends lost 1 base at V and 5 bases at J; junction bases unmatched: 15. This CDR3 is 18 amino acids long. CDR1 is SGHTA, CDR2 FQGNSA, per germline.

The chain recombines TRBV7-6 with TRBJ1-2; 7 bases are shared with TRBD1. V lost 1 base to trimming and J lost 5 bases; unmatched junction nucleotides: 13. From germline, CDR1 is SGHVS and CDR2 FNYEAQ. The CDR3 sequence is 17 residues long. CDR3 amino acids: CASSLEAPTTGSYGYTF. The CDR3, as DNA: TGTGCCAGCAGCTTAGAGGCCCCAACGACAGGGTCTTATGGCTACACCTTC. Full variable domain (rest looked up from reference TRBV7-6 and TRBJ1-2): GAGVSQSPRYKVTKRGQDVALRCDPISGHVSLYWYRQALGQGPEFLTYFNYEAQQDKSGLPNDRFSAERPEGSISTLTIQRTEQRDSAMYRCASSLEAPTTGSYGYTFGSGTRLTVV.

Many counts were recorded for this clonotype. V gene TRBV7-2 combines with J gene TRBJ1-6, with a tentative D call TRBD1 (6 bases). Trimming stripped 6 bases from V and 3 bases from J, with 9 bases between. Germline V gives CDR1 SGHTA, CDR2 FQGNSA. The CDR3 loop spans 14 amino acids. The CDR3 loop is CASREDSYNSPLHF. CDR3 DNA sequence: TGTGCCAGCAGAGAGGACAGCTATAATTCACCCCTCCACTTT.

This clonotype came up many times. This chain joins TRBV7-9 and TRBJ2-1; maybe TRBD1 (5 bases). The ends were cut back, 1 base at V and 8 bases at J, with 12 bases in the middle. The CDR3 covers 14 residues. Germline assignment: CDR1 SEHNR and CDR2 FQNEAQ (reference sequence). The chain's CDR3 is CASSLVPRVDEQFF. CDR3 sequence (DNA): TGTGCCAGCAGCTTAGTTCCCAGGGTAGATGAGCAGTTCTTC.

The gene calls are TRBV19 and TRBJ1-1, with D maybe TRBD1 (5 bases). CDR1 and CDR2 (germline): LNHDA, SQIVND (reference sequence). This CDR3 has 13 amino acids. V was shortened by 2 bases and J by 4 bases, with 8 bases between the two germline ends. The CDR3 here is CASSINGGTEAFF. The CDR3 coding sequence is TGTGCCAGTAGTATAAACGGGGGCACTGAAGCTTTCTTT.

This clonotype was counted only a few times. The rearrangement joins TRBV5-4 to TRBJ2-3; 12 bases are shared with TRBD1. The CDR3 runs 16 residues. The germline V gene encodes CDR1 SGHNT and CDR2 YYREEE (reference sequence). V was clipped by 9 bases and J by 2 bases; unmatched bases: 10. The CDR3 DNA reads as TGTGCCATCGCCTTCGGGACAGGGGGCCCCACAGATACGCAGTATTTT. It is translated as CAIAFGTGGPTDTQYF.

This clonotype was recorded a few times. The CDR3 DNA follows: TGTGCCAGCAAGAAGGTAGCAGGTGCCTCCTACGAGCAGTACTTC. This encodes CASKKVAGASYEQYF. This sequence joins TRBV6-1 and TRBJ2-7, with no clear D. In germline, CDR1 is MNHNS, CDR2 SASEGT. CDR3 length equals 15 residues. The germline V and J ends were trimmed by 7 bases and 0 bases, with 16 bases remaining between them.

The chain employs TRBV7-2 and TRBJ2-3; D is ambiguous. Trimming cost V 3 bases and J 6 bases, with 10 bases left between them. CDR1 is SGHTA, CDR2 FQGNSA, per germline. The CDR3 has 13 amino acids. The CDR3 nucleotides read TGTGCCAGCAGCTTCCAGTATAGGGATACGCAGTATTTT. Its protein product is CASSFQYRDTQYF.

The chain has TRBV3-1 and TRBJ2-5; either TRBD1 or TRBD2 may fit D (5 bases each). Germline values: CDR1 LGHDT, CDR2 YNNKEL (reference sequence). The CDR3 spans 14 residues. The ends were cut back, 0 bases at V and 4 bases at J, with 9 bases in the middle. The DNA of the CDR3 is TGTGCCAGCAGCCAAGAGGGACCCTTAGAGACCCAGTACTTC. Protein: CASSQEGPLETQYF.

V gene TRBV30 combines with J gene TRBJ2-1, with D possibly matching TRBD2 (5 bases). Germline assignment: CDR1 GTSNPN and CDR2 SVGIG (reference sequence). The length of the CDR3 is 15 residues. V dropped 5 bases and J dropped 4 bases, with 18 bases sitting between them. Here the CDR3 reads CAWGGRGPGYNEQFF. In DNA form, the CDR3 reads TGTGCCTGGGGTGGTCGCGGACCGGGGTACAATGAGCAGTTCTTC.

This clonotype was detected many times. The CDR3 DNA is TGTGCCAGCAGTCGCCTCCTAGCGGGTCTCACAGATACGCAGTATTTT. Translating gives CASSRLLAGLTDTQYF. The chain recombines TRBV28 with TRBJ2-3; 8 bases are a match to TRBD2. V shed 5 bases and J 2 bases; nucleotides not matched to a gene: 9. CDR1 and CDR2 from the germline V gene are MDHEN and SYDVKM. The CDR3 length is 16 residues.

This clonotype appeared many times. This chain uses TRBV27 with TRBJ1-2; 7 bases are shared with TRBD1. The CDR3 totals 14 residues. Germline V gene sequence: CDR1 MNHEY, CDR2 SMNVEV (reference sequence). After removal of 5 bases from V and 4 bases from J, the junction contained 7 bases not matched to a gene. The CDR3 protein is CASSATGQPYGYTF. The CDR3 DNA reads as TGTGCCAGCAGTGCAACGGGACAGCCCTATGGCTACACCTTC.

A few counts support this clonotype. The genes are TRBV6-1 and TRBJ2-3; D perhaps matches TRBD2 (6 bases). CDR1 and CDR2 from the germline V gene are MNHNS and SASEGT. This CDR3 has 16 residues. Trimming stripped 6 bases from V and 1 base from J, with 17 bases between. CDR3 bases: TGTGCCAGCAGAATACAGAGCACGGGGGGCACAGATACGCAGTATTTT. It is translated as CASRIQSTGGTDTQYF.

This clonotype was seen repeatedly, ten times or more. The CDR3 region has the DNA TGTGCCAGCAAGGTGGGGGGGAAGATATACAATGAGCAGTTCTTC. This gives the protein CASKVGGKIYNEQFF. This chain uses TRBV28 with TRBJ2-1, with 7 bases lining up with TRBD2. The CDR3 sequence is 15 residues long. The V and J ends lost 7 bases and 4 bases, in that order; junction bases with no gene match: 10. Germline V lookup: CDR1 MDHEN, CDR2 SYDVKM. The full variable domain, in which reference TRBV28 and TRBJ2-1 provide the parts outside the CDR3, is DVKVTQSSRYLVKRTGEKVFLECVQDMDHENMFWYRQDPGLGLRLIYFSYDVKMKEKGDIPEGYSVSREKKERFSLILESASTNQTSMYLCASKVGGKIYNEQFFGPGTRLTVL.

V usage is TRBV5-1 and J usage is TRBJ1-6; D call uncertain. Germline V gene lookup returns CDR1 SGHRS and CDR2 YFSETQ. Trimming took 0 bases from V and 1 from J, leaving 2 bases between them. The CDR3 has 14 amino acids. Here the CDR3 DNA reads TGCGCCAGCAGCTTGGAATCCTATAATTCACCCCTCCACTTT. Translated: CASSLESYNSPLHF.

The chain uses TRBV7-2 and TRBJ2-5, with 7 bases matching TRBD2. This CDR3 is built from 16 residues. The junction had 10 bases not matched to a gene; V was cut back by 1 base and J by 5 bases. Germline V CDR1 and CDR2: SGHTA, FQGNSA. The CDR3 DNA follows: TGTGCCAGCAGCTTAGAGCCAGCGGGATTGTTGGAGACCCAGTACTTC. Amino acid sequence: CASSLEPAGLLETQYF.

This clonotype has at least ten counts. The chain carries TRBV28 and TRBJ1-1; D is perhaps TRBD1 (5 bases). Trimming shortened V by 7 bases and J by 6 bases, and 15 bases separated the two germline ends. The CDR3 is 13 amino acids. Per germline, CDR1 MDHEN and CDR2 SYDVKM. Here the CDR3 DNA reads TGTGCCAGCACCATATGGGGGAGCCCTGAAGCTTTCTTT. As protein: CASTIWGSPEAFF.

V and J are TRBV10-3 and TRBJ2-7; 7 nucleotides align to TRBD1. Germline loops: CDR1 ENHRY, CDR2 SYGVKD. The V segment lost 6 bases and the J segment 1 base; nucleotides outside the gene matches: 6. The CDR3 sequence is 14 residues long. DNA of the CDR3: TGTGCCATCAGCGATGAGGGACAGTCCTACGAGCAGTACTTC. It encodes CAISDEGQSYEQYF.

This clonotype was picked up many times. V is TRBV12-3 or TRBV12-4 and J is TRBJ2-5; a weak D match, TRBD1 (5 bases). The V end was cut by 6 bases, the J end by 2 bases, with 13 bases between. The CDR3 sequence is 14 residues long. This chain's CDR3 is CASSRSDRQETQYF. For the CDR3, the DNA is TGTGCCAGCAGCCGATCCGACAGACAAGAGACCCAGTACTTC.

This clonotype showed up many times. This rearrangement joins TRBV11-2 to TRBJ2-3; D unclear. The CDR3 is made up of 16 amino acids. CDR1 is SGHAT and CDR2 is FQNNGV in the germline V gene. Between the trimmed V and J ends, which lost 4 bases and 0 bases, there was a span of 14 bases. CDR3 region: CASSWTGADSTDTQYF. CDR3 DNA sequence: TGTGCCAGCAGCTGGACCGGAGCCGATAGCACAGATACGCAGTATTTT.

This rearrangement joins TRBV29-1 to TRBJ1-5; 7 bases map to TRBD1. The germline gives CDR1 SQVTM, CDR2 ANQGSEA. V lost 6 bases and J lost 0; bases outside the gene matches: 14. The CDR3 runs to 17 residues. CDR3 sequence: CSVTREGADYSNQPQHF. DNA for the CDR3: TGCAGCGTCACTCGTGAGGGGGCCGACTATAGCAATCAGCCCCAGCATTTT.

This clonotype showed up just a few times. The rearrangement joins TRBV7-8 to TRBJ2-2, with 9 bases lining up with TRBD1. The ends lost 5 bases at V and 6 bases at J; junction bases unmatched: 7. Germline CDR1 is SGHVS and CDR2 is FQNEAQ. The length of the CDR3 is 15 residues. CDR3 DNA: TGTGCCAGCAGCCGGGACAGGGTGTTTTCCGGGGAGCTGTTTTTT. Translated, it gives CASSRDRVFSGELFF.

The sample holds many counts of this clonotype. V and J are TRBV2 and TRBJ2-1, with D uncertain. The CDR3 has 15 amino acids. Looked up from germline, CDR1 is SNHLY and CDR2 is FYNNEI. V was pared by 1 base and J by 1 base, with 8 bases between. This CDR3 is CASSEDGPSYNEQFF. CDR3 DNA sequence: TGTGCCAGCAGTGAAGATGGTCCTTCCTACAATGAGCAGTTCTTC.